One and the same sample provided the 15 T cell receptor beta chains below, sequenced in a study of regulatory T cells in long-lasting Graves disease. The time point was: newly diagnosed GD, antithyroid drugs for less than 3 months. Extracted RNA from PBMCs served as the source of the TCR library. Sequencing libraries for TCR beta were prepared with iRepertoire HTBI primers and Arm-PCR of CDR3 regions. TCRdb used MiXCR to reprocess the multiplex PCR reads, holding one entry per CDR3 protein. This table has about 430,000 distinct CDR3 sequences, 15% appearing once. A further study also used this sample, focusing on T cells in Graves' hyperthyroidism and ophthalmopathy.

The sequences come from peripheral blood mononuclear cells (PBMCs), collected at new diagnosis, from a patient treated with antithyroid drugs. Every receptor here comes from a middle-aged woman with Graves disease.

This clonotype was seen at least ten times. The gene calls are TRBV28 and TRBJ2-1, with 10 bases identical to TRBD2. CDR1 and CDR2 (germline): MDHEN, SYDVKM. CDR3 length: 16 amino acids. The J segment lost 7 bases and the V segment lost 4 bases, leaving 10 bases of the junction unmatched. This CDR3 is CASSSGLAERVNEQFF. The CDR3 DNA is TGTGCCAGCAGTTCTGGACTAGCGGAAAGGGTAAATGAGCAGTTCTTC.

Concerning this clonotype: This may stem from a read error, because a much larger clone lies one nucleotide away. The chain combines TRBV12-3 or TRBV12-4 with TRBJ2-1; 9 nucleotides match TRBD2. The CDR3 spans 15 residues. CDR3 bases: TGTGCCAGCAGTTACTCGACTAGCGGTTACAATGAGCAGTCCTTC. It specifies CASSYSTSGYNEQSF.

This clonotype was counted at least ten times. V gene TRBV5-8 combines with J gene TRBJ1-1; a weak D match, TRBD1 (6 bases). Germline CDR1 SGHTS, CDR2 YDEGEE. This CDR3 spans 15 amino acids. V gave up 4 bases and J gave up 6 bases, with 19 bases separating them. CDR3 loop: CASSIRDTFDPEAFF. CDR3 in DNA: TGTGCCAGCAGCATCCGGGACACGTTTGACCCTGAAGCTTTCTTT.

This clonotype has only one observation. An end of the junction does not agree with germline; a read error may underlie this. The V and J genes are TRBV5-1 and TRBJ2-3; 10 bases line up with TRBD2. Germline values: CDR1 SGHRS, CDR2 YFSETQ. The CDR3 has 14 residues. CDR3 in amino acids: CGSQTSGETDTQYF. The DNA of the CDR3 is TGCGGCAGCCAAACTAGCGGGGAGACAGATACGCAGTATTTT. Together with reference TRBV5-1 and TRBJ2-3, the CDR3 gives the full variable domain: KAGVTQTPRYLIKTRGQQVTLSCSPISGHRSVSWYQQTPGQGLQFLFEYFSETQRNKGNFPGRFSGRQFSNSRSEMNVSTLELGDSALYLCGSQTSGETDTQYFGPGTRLTVL.

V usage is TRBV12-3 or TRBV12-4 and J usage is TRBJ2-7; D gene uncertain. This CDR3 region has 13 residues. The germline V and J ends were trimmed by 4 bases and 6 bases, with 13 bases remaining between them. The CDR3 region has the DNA TGTGCCAGCAGTTCCTCGCAAACGTCCGAGCAGTACTTC. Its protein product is CASSSSQTSEQYF.

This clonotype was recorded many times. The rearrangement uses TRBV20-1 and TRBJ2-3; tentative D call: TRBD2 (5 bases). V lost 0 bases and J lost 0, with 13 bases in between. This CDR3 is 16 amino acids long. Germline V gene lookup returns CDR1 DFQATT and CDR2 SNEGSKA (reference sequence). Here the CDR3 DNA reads TGCAGTGCTAGAGATCTGGCAGCGGTTAGCACAGATACGCAGTATTTT. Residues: CSARDLAAVSTDTQYF.

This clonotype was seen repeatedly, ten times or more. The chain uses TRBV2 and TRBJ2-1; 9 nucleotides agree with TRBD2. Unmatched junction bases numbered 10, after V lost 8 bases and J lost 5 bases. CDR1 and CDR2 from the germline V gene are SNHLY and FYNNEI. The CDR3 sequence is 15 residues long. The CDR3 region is CASSAWLAGNNEQFF. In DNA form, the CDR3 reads TGTGCCAGCTCAGCATGGCTAGCGGGGAACAATGAGCAGTTCTTC.

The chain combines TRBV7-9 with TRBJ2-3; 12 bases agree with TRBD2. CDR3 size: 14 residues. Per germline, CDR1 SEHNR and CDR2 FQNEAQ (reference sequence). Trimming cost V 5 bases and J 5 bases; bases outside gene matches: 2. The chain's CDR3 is CASSATSGRDTQYF. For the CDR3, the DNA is TGTGCCAGCAGCGCGACTAGCGGGAGAGATACGCAGTATTTT. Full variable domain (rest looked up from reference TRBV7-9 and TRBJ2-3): DTGVSQNPRHKITKRGQNVTFRCDPISEHNRLYWYRQTLGQGPEFLTYFQNEAQLEKSRLLSDRFSAERPKGSFSTLEIQRTEQGDSAMYLCASSATSGRDTQYFGPGTRLTVL.

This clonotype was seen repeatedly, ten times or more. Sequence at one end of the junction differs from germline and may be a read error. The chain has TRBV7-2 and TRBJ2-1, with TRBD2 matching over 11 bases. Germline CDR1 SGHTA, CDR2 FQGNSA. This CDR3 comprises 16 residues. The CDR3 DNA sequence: TGCGCCAGCAGCTCGGGGACTAGCGGCCCCTACAATGAGCAGTTCTTC. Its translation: CASSSGTSGPYNEQFF.

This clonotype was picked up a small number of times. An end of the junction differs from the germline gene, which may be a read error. The CDR3 region is CASSLAGQGLGERWEQYF. In DNA form, the CDR3 reads TGTGCCAGCAGCTTGGCGGGCCAGGGACTAGGAGAACGTTGGGAGCAGTACTTC. The V gene is TRBV5-1, the J gene TRBJ2-7, with 8 bases identical to TRBD2. CDR1 is SGHRS, CDR2 YFSETQ, per germline. This CDR3 is 18 amino acids long. Using reference TRBV5-1 and TRBJ2-7 for the parts outside the CDR3, the full variable domain is KAGVTQTPRYLIKTRGQQVTLSCSPISGHRSVSWYQQTPGQGLQFLFEYFSETQRNKGNFPGRFSGRQFSNSRSEMNVSTLELGDSALYLCASSLAGQGLGERWEQYFGPGTRLTVT.

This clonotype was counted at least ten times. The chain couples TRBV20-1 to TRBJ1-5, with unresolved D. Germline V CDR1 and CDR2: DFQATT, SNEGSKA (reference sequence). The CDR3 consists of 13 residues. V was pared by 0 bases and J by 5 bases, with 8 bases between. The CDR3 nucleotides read TGCAGTGCTAGAGATTTTTTGGATCAGCCCCAGCATTTT. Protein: CSARDFLDQPQHF.

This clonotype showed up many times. CDR3 nucleotides: TGTGCCAGCATGAACGAGCAGTACTTC. It is translated as CASMNEQYF. The chain links TRBV9 to TRBJ2-7; unclear D gene. The CDR3 contains 9 residues. Germline assignment: CDR1 SGDLS and CDR2 YYNGEE. Trimming cost V 6 bases and J 5 bases, with 3 bases left between them.

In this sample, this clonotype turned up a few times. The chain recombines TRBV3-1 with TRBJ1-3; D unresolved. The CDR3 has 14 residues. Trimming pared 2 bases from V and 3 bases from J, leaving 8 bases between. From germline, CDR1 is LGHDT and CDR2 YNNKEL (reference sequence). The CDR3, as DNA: TGTGCCAGCAGCCAACGAGGGAATGGAAACACCATATATTTT. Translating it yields CASSQRGNGNTIYF. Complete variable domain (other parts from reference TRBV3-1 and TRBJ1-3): DTAVSQTPKYLVTQMGNDKSIKCEQNLGHDTMYWYKQDSKKFLKIMFSYNNKELIINETVPNRFSPKSPDKAHLNLHINSLELGDSAVYFCASSQRGNGNTIYFGEGSWLTVV.

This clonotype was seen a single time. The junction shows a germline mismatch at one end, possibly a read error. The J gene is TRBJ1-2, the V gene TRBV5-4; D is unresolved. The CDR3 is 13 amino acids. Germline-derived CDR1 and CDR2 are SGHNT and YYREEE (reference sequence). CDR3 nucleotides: TGTGCCGGCAGCCCTCGTCCCAACTATGGCTACACCTTC. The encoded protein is CAGSPRPNYGYTF.

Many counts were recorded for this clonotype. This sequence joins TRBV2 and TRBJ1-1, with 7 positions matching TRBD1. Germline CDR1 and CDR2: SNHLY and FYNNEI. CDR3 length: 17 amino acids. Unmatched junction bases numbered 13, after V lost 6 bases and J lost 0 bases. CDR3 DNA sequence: TGTGCCAGCAGGACCGGGACAGCTACTCCTATGAACACTGAAGCTTTCTTT. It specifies CASRTGTATPMNTEAFF.